This is a list of T cell receptor beta chains from one sample in a study of shared clonotypes between healthy human individuals. Generated by immunoSEQ multiplex PCR, the TCRdb table keeps only in-frame clones and is missing some. This repertoire shows under 85,000 clones, 50% to 70% found once; its top ten account for just over 50%. The sample taken for sequencing was memory CD8+ T cells sorted from blood. All receptors derive from a man aged 25-40 years in good health. Each CDR3 is given with its conserved first and last residue. A D gene is named only where the DNA matches it firmly. A clone size is listed for some rows: how often the clone was seen (once, few, many), or a class if it is expanded.

J	V	D	size	DNA	CDR3
TRBJ2-2	TRBV9	TRBD2	NA	TGTGCCAGCAGCACACGGGAGGGAATTAACACCGGGGAGCTGTTTTTT	CASSTREGINTGELFF
TRBJ2-1	TRBV28	NA	NA	TGTGCCAGCGATGGGGGCCTCTATGAGCAGTTCTTC	CASDGGLYEQFF
TRBJ1-1	TRBV19	TRBD1	NA	TGTGCCAGTAGTCAGGGACAGGGGCCCTTGAACACTGAAGCTTTCTTT	CASSQGQGPLNTEAFF
TRBJ2-1	TRBV5-4	NA	NA	TGTGCCAGCAGCTCAGTCCTAGTTCAGGAGAATGAGCAGTTCTTC	CASSSVLVQENEQFF
TRBJ2-5	TRBV28	NA	NA	TGTGCCAGCAGCCCCTTTAGCGGAGTCCAAGAGACCCAGTACTTC	CASSPFSGVQETQYF
TRBJ2-1	TRBV4-3	NA	NA	TGCGCCAGCAGCCAAGATGCTGTAGGGGGCTCCTACAATGAGCAGTTCTTC	CASSQDAVGGSYNEQFF
TRBJ2-1	TRBV27	TRBD2	few	TGTGCCAGCAGTATACGACTAGCGGGAGCCAATGAGCAGTTCTTC	CASSIRLAGANEQFF
TRBJ2-3	TRBV2	TRBD2	NA	TGTGCCAGCAGTGACGTACTAGCGGGAGTCAGGGGTACGCCAGATACGCAGTATTTT	CASSDVLAGVRGTPDTQYF
TRBJ1-3	TRBV2	NA	NA	TGTGCCAGCAGGGCCCTACAGGTTGGAGGAAACACCATATATTTT	CASRALQVGGNTIYF
TRBJ2-1	TRBV11-3	TRBD2	NA	TGTGCCAGCAGCTTAGGGGGGGGACTAGCGGGAGACAATGAGCAGTTCTTC	CASSLGGGLAGDNEQFF
TRBJ2-3	TRBV9	NA	NA	TGTGCCAGCAGCGTAGCGGGGCCCCTGGATACGCAGTATTTT	CASSVAGPLDTQYF
TRBJ2-5	TRBV28	NA	NA	TGTGCCAGCAGCAGGGGTTACCAAGAGACCCAGTACTTC	CASSRGYQETQYF
TRBJ2-7	TRBV7-9	NA	NA	TGTGCCAGCAGCTTCGTCGGGGGAGTGGGCGAGCAGTACTTC	CASSFVGGVGEQYF
TRBJ2-5	TRBV6-1	NA	NA	TGTGCCAGCAGTGAATTCCGGGACCGCACCCCCCAAGAGACCCAGTACTTC	CASSEFRDRTPQETQYF
TRBJ2-1	TRBV18	NA	NA	TGTGCCAGCTCACCACCTACTACCGGCTATGAGCAGTTCTTC	CASSPPTTGYEQFF